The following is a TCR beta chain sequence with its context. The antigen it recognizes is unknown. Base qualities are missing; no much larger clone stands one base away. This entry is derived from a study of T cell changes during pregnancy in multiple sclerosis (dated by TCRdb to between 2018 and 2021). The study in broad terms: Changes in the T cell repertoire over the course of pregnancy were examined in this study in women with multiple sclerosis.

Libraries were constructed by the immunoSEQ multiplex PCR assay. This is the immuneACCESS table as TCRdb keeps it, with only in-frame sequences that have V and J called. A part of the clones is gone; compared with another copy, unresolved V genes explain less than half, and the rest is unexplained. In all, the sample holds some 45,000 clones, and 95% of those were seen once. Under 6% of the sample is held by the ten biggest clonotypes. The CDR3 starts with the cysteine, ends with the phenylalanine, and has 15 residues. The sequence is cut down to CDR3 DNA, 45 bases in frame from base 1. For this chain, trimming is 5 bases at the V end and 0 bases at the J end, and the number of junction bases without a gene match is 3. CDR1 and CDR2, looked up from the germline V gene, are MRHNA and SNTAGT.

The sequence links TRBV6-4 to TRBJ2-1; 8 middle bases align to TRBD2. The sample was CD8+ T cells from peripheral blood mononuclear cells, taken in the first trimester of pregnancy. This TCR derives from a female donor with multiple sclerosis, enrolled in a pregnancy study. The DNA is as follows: TGTGCCAGCAGTTTTAGCGGGACCTCCTACAATGAGCAGTTCTTC. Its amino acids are CASSFSGTSYNEQFF.